This paragraph reports one TCR beta chain. Its cognate antigen is unknown. This CDR3 spans 15 amino acids. CDR1 is SGDLS and CDR2 is YYNGEE in the germline V gene. J was trimmed by 6 bases and V by 3 bases; bases with no gene match: 6. Assay: immunoSEQ multiplex PCR; the TCRdb copy retains only in-frame clones and omits some. This sample has about 140,000 clones, with roughly nine tenths found just once. This entry belongs to a study of T cell responses to AZD1222 COVID-19 vaccine. Overall study results and limits: Rises in breadth and depth of Spike-specific TCRs came after two AZD1222 doses.

Recipients boosted at about 4 weeks or about 12 weeks are pooled. The receptor was derived from an adult who received the AZD1222 COVID-19 vaccine. Sequencing was performed on peripheral blood, taken 28 days after the second AZD1222 dose. This chain connects TRBV9 to TRBJ2-1; 10 nucleotides agree with TRBD1. The CDR3: CASSAWTGGSNEQFF. The DNA of the CDR3 is TGTGCCAGCAGCGCCTGGACAGGGGGTAGCAATGAGCAGTTCTTC.